The 10 T cell receptor beta chains in this list originate from one sample, sequenced in a study of human T cells and chemical hapten exposure. Whole blood, unfractionated, served as the material for total RNA extraction. In the library, unique molecular identifiers were attached to individual cDNA molecules. TCRdb processed the reads anew with MiXCR; each CDR3 protein has one entry. The sample has about 120,000 distinct CDR3 sequences; more than 8.5% are singletons. Material: whole blood. Receptors originate from a human donor in good health. Some clones in this sample may be carry-over from other donors' samples.

This clonotype was detected a few times. The V call is TRBV6-5, the J call TRBJ1-4, with D unclear. With 2 bases removed from V and 5 bases from J, the gap between germline ends came to 9 bases. CDR1 is MNHEY and CDR2 is SVGAGI in the germline V gene. This CDR3 comprises 14 residues. DNA of the CDR3: TGTGCCAGCAGTTACAACAGCCAGAATGAAAAACTGTTTTTT. Protein: CASSYNSQNEKLFF.

This clonotype was recorded a few times. V is TRBV5-6 and J is TRBJ2-7; D gene uncertain. The V gene's germline CDR1 is SGHDT and CDR2 YYEEEE. V lost 1 base to trimming and J lost 6 bases, with 8 bases between them. The CDR3 consists of 12 residues. The CDR3 reads CASSLYPVEQYF. The CDR3 region has the DNA TGTGCCAGCAGCTTGTACCCCGTCGAGCAGTACTTC.

This clonotype appeared many times. This sequence joins TRBV7-9 and TRBJ1-3; no reliable D call. Germline CDR1 reads SEHNR; CDR2 reads FQNEAQ (reference sequence). Deletions cut 7 bases from V and 4 bases from J, with 17 bases between. The CDR3 runs to 15 residues. DNA for the CDR3: TGTGCCAGCATTCATAGGGAAAATCCCGGAAACACCATATATTTT. Residues: CASIHRENPGNTIYF.

This clonotype was seen repeatedly, ten times or more. Here the CDR3 DNA reads TGTGCCAGCAGCCAAGGGGGTTGGAACACTGAAGCTTTCTTT. Amino acid sequence: CASSQGGWNTEAFF. The J gene is TRBJ1-1, the V gene TRBV3-1; D remains unclear. This CDR3 is 14 amino acids long. Germline-derived CDR1 and CDR2 are LGHDT and YNNKEL (reference sequence). Trimming pared 1 base from V and 1 base from J, leaving 7 bases between.

This clonotype was counted at least ten times. The V gene is TRBV29-1, the J gene TRBJ1-4; no reliable D call. Per the germline V gene, CDR1 is SQVTM and CDR2 is ANQGSEA. The CDR3 extends over 14 amino acids. Trimming removed 4 bases at V and 0 bases at J, with 9 bases between. The CDR3: CSVGGPATNEKLFF. The CDR3, as DNA: TGCAGCGTTGGAGGACCCGCAACTAATGAAAAACTGTTTTTT.

This clonotype has a handful of counts. This rearrangement joins TRBV5-5 to TRBJ2-2; D not resolved. CDR1 is SGHKS, CDR2 YYEKEE, per germline (reference sequence). The CDR3 loop spans 15 amino acids. The germline V and J ends were trimmed by 9 bases and 0 bases, with 15 bases remaining between them. CDR3 region: CATLNGHSNTGELFF. CDR3 nucleotides: TGTGCCACCCTAAACGGTCATTCGAACACCGGGGAGCTGTTTTTT.

This clonotype showed up many times. The chain is built from TRBV14 and TRBJ2-5; TRBD2 matches at 10 bases. CDR1 is SGHDN, CDR2 FVKESK, per germline. The CDR3 sequence is 15 residues long. Unmatched junction bases numbered 1, after V lost 1 base and J lost 2 bases. The CDR3 is CASSQGGLAQETQYF. The CDR3 nucleotides are TGTGCCAGCAGCCAAGGGGGACTAGCGCAAGAGACCCAGTACTTC.

This clonotype was picked up many times. V usage is TRBV7-2 and J usage is TRBJ2-7; TRBD2 matches at 11 bases. V gave up 4 bases and J gave up 6 bases; unmatched junction bases: 5. The V gene's germline CDR1 is SGHTA and CDR2 FQGNSA. This CDR3 has 14 amino acids. The CDR3 DNA is TGTGCCAGCAGCTCTGCTGGACTAGCGGGCGAGCAGTACTTC. Its protein product is CASSSAGLAGEQYF.

The table lists this clonotype with a few counts. The chain uses TRBV6-6 and TRBJ2-4; D is perhaps TRBD2 (6 bases). The CDR3 consists of 13 residues. With 3 bases removed from V and 8 bases from J, the gap between germline ends came to 11 bases. Per the germline V gene, CDR1 is MNHNY and CDR2 is SVGAGI (reference sequence). In nucleotides, the CDR3 is TGTGCCAGCAGTTATGGGTGGGGGGACATTCAGTACTTC. Its protein product is CASSYGWGDIQYF.

This clonotype has just a few counts. The chain combines TRBV20-1 with TRBJ2-5, with 12 bases matching TRBD2. V trimming: 5 bases; J trimming: 4 bases; junction bases outside the gene matches: 5. The CDR3 runs to 14 residues. CDR1 and CDR2 (germline): DFQATT, SNEGSKA (reference sequence). The CDR3 is CSAASGRAGETQYF. CDR3 DNA: TGCAGTGCTGCTAGCGGGAGGGCCGGAGAGACCCAGTACTTC.